These 4 T cell receptor beta chains originate from one sample sequenced in a study of T cell clones after liver transplantation. Data came from immunoSEQ multiplex PCR; TCRdb stores just in-frame clones and leaves some out. The table lists about 72,000 clones, around nine tenths of them singletons. The sequencing here drew on CD4+ T cells from blood, taken before liver transplant. All receptors derive from a human donor who received a liver transplant.

This chain uses TRBV9 with TRBJ2-3; 9 positions agree with TRBD1. CDR3 length equals 16 residues. Per germline, CDR1 SGDLS and CDR2 YYNGEE. Germline trimming cut 0 bases from V and 6 bases from J; bases unmatched to any gene: 8. CDR3 region: CASSVDGTGMWDTQYF. The CDR3 nucleotides are TGTGCCAGCAGCGTAGACGGGACAGGGATGTGGGATACGCAGTATTTT.

This chain connects TRBV5-1 to TRBJ2-5, with TRBD1 identical over 7 bases. The length of the CDR3 is 14 residues. With V trimmed by 1 base and J by 3 bases, 3 bases remained unmatched. Per germline, CDR1 SGHRS and CDR2 YFSETQ. The CDR3 region has the DNA TGCGCCAGCAGCTTGTCAACAGGGGAAGAGACCCAGTACTTC. Protein sequence: CASSLSTGEETQYF.

The chain uses TRBV25-1 and TRBJ2-5; D remains ambiguous. Germline CDR1 MGHDK, CDR2 SYGVNS. The CDR3 has 12 residues. V lost 3 bases to trimming and J lost 7 bases, with 9 bases between them. CDR3 loop: CASSDTWVTQYF. DNA for the CDR3: TGTGCCAGCAGTGATACTTGGGTGACCCAGTACTTC.

About this clone itself: An end of the junction differs from the germline gene, which may be a read error. This chain connects TRBV7-7 to TRBJ1-4; 9 nucleotides align to TRBD1. The CDR3 has 18 amino acids. From germline, CDR1 is SSHAT and CDR2 FNYEAQ (reference sequence). CDR3 sequence (DNA): TGTGCTAGCAGCTTATCGCCGGGACAGGGCGTCATTAATGAAAAACTGTTTTTT. Translating it yields CASSLSPGQGVINEKLFF.